This T cell receptor beta chain was observed in a study of blood T cell repertoires in COVID-19. About the study: From the United States, Italy and Spain came samples of acute and convalescent COVID-19. T cells, B-cell-depleted T cells, or PBMCs supplied cDNA or gDNA.

Seattle participants joined during active infection and were tracked over time. Study processing details: Using reference gene primer amplification, nucleated cell counts were estimated. Method: immunoSEQ multiplex PCR; TCRdb's copy keeps in-frame clones and lacks some. The V and J calls and clone size are taken from that table; D and trimming were inferred from the DNA. The sample contains 250,000 to 300,000 clones, about 88% of which appear only once. V dropped 0 bases and J dropped 6 bases, with 15 bases sitting between them. CDR1 and CDR2 from the germline V gene are MNHEY and SMNVEV (reference sequence). This CDR3 is built from 15 residues.

Sequencing was done on a sample of peripheral blood. This sequence joins TRBV27 and TRBJ2-7; D is perhaps TRBD1 (6 bases). The TCR originated in a woman aged 30 to 39 with COVID-19, enrolled during active disease. CDR3 sequence: CASSLSFQGTFEQYF. In DNA form, the CDR3 reads TGTGCCAGCAGTTTATCGTTCCAGGGGACGTTCGAGCAGTACTTC.